This paragraph reports one T cell receptor (beta chain). Sequencing used immunoSEQ multiplex PCR; TCRdb keeps in-frame clones, though not all of them. Among 85,000 to 100,000 clones listed, around 82% were seen once. The data were taken from a study of blood T cell repertoires in COVID-19. Study summary: There were acute and convalescent COVID-19 samples, and they came from the United States, Italy and Spain.

This CDR3 contains 14 residues. Germline loops: CDR1 MNHEY, CDR2 SVGAGI. Trimming cost V 5 bases and J 7 bases; bases outside gene matches: 8. Sequencing was done on a sample of peripheral blood. This chain joins TRBV6-5 and TRBJ1-5, with 7 bases identical to TRBD1. The TCR originated in a man aged 45-65 years who had recovered from COVID-19. The CDR3 region has the DNA TGTGCCAGCAGTCAGACAGGGCTGAGGCAGCCCCAGCATTTT. As protein: CASSQTGLRQPQHF.